This TCR beta chain was recovered during a study of blood T cell repertoires in COVID-19. At the level of the study: There were acute and convalescent COVID-19 samples, and they came from the United States, Italy and Spain.

In the original workflow: Reference gene primers were amplified, and this amplification served to estimate nucleated cell counts. Generated by immunoSEQ multiplex PCR, the TCRdb table keeps only in-frame clones and is missing some. The DNA was the basis for D and trimming; V, J and clone size are from that table. Of around 280,000 clones listed, about 86% are singletons. Germline V gene sequence: CDR1 SEHNR, CDR2 FQNEAQ (reference sequence). CDR3 length: 15 residues. Trimming removed 7 bases at V and 0 bases at J, with 12 bases between. In this sample, this clone turned up once. The sample was peripheral blood. This sequence joins TRBV7-9 and TRBJ1-4; D is uncertain. This TCR was sampled from a woman aged 25 to 39 who had recovered from COVID-19. CDR3 DNA sequence: TGTGCCAGCACGAGGTCTACAGCAACTAATGAAAAACTGTTTTTT. Its protein is CASTRSTATNEKLFF.